This T cell receptor (beta chain) was found in a study of cytomegalovirus exposure and HLA in healthy donors (dated by TCRdb to about 2017). The study in broad terms: An earlier analysis of approximately 640 of the donors reported more than 250 Gb of sequence data and some 120 million unique TCR beta sequences from about 200 million T cells. The number of typed donors differed by locus: about 620-630 for A, B, C, DRB1 and DQB1; approximately 520 for DQA1; 606 for DPA1; and around 490 for DPB1. Every discovery cohort repertoire had been produced on one sequencing platform. Among approximately 370 genotyped donors of the cohort, an average of around 240,000 unique TCR beta nucleotide sequences was sequenced per donor, of which roughly 18% were non-productive. The study combined high-throughput TCR immunosequencing, statistical association of individual TCRs with disease status, and machine learning to predict cytomegalovirus infection status. Roughly five DR-DQ haplotypes were handled as single units for association and clustering because linkage in the cohort was strong. An early release covering over 500 HLA-typed donors comprised approximately 290 gigabases of sequencing data and some 79 million unique TCR sequences. Donor age, sex, ethnicity and CMV serostatus were compiled together with the repertoire data. Besides the first cohort of 666 subjects, a separate validation cohort made up of 120 different subjects was used. HLA typing covered class I and class II loci at four-digit resolution. A later analysis re-analyzed previously published TCR beta repertoires from several hundred donors and added high-resolution HLA genotyping to study TCR occurrence patterns. To decide whether each TCR beta V gene segment behaved as functional or pseudogenic, an earlier analysis of some 600 of the donors relied on high-throughput TCR beta sequencing. The study used immunosequencing to profile the T cell repertoires of 666 subjects and linked those repertoires to cytomegalovirus serostatus. The study aimed to test whether cataloging public T cell receptors could reveal signatures of past pathogen exposure. The genetic ancestry cluster associated with self-reported Caucasian donors included 65% to 90% of the roughly 390 genotyped donors. In the later analysis, no new phenotypic data were used to find candidate immune exposures; instead, reliance was placed on TCR beta sequences and their occurrence across donors. A later genetic analysis used genome-wide SNP genotypes for 398 of the 666 donors, treating that subset as a discovery cohort. Here is what the overall study found, with its caveats: A later analysis associated about 17,000 TCR beta sequences with specific HLA alleles at a false discovery rate of 0.05. The study gave a list of 150 to 200 TCR beta chains associated with cytomegalovirus. The cohort was sequenced for TCR beta chains only, and without alpha or paired-chain data the features that could be detected were limited. In a later analysis, TCR association rates were found to vary across HLA loci, with the most associated TCRs seen for DRB1 alleles and the fewest for HLA-C alleles. The earlier analysis of fewer than 750 of the donors excluded over 15 rarely observed V segments, including chromosome 9 orphons, because counts were too low. Because HLA typing was unavailable for some donors at each locus, only the typed subset was used in association tests. A few of the identified cytomegalovirus-associated TCR beta chains were confirmed in vitro to be specific for cytomegalovirus antigens. Correlated functional status among segregating V segments might reflect linkage disequilibrium, but an unknown experimental factor could not be ruled out. In a later analysis, HLA-associated TCR beta chains were found to be more clonally expanded and to have lower generation probabilities than equally common non-associated chains. An earlier analysis of roughly 570 of the donors showed that most TCR beta V segments appeared in productive rearrangements either about 87% or about 30% of the time, which broadly matched IMGT annotations. V-gene and J-gene trimming of TCR beta chains was associated with a missense DCLRE1C variant in a later genetic analysis, and the association was replicated in an independent cohort. Sequencing depth was assumed to be roughly uniform across donors in the presence/absence analyses, though that assumption may not hold. While some public TCRs were present in many individuals, most TCR sequences turned up only very rarely across donors. Assigning TCR associations to individual alleles was difficult when HLA alleles, especially DR and DQ, strongly co-occurred. A further reported finding was that TCR beta sequences accurately predicted the HLA-A and HLA-B alleles for most subjects in the first cohort. The 87-base-pair reads could not distinguish some IMGT-functional V segments, including TRBV6-2 and TRBV6-3, so those segments were excluded. The sequencing pipeline was judged likely to have produced a cluster of highly shared sequence variants as a technical artifact. CMV serostatus was the only immune exposure information available for the cohort. A later analysis reported that several top co-occurrence clusters appeared linked to parvovirus B19, influenza, CMV and Epstein-Barr virus. A later analysis found that most CMV-associated TCR beta chains appeared HLA-restricted, with HLA associations seemingly driven largely by CMV exposure. The classifier was reported to diagnose cytomegalovirus status with high specificity and sensitivity in both the original and validation cohorts. It was suggested by the authors that the approach could potentially be generalized to other disease states and immunological phenotypes. Compared with the 666-donor mean, donors in an Asian-associated ancestry cluster had fewer N-insertions in productive TCRs, according to a later genetic analysis.

The cohort comprised 666 healthy bone marrow donors. At the time of sampling, all cohort members were nominally healthy, though unrecorded immune exposures were likely present. The donor was CMV seronegative and was included in the group of a few hundred seronegative cohort members. Each donor provided a peripheral blood sample, and peripheral blood mononuclear cells were used for TCR beta sequencing. Genomic DNA was extracted from the blood cell samples with the Qiagen DNeasy Blood Extraction Kit. The library was made by the immunoSEQ multiplex PCR assay. The multiplex PCR relied on a mix of 60 forward primers for TCR Vbeta segments and 13 reverse primers for TCR Jbeta segments. A multiplex PCR assay on genomic DNA amplified the CDR3 region of rearranged TCR beta genes. The amplified TCR beta libraries were sequenced on the Illumina HiSeq System as 87-base-pair reads. The authors' analysis ran thus. Across the roughly 640 repertoires, a later analysis counted 75 million to 90 million unique TCR beta chains, about 10 million of which were shared by at least two donors. A nearest-neighbor algorithm error-corrected the raw reads and collapsed the reads into unique sequences, merging closely related sequences to remove PCR and sequencing errors. To assign V, D and J gene segments, CDR3 sequences were aligned to IMGT reference sequences. Each retained sequence needed at least a six-nucleotide match to both a V gene segment and a J gene segment. Rearrangements were classified as productive when the CDR3 lacked stop codons and remained in frame with V and J, and all other rearrangements were classified as non-productive. Following IMGT convention, CDR3 was defined as the stretch from the second conserved V-encoded cysteine to the conserved J-encoded phenylalanine. Sequences without an unambiguous match to a single V gene segment were excluded from the earlier analysis of almost 600 of the donors. In an earlier analysis of several hundred of the donors, V segments were called functional above 56.7% productive rearrangements and were called segregating when the between-donor standard deviation exceeded 5%. To diagnose cytomegalovirus status from the catalog of TCR beta chain sequences, a statistical classification framework was built. In a later analysis, TCR nucleotide sequences were compared against IMGT/GENE-DB human TR gene sequences so that V and J genes could be assigned. In a later analysis, CDR3 sequences and most-parsimonious VDJ recombination scenarios were assigned using the TCRdist pipeline. A later analysis defined each TCR beta chain by its CDR3 amino acid sequence plus V-gene family, and excluded reads lacking a unique V-gene family. As a way to deal with suspected cross-contamination and a sequencing artifact, a later analysis dropped nearly 600 nucleotide sequences that were highly shared and had low generation probability. In a later analysis, a clonal expansion index was calculated for each public chain from normalized within-repertoire ranks of inferred template counts. In a later analysis, generation probabilities were computed using a VDJ recombination model fitted to out-of-frame rearrangements, and the results were checked against IGoR. In a later analysis, TCR-TCR, TCR-HLA and TCR-CMV co-occurrence was scored with hypergeometric tests, and a repertoire-size bias correction was applied to TCR pairs. False discovery rates were estimated in a later analysis by permuting HLA or CMV assignments 20 times. A later analysis grouped co-occurring TCRs with DBSCAN, adding TCRdist sequence similarity when clustering within HLA-allele-positive subsets. For co-occurrence clustering, repertoires with fewer than 30,000 or more than 120,000 public chains were excluded, along with five repertoires with anomalous nucleotide sharing. Imported from immuneACCESS, the table was reduced by TCRdb to in-frame sequences with V and J called. These copies leave out some clones; in studies compared against another copy, an unresolved V gene accounts for under half, and the cause of the remainder is not known. V, J and clone size reflect that table, while D and trimming were determined from the DNA. The sample yields some 120,000 clones; 79% were counted once. The ten largest clones take up about 2% of the sample.

V is trimmed back by 4 bases and J by 1 base, and the junction contains 8 bases that no gene match accounts for. Reading the germline V gene (reference sequence) gives CDR1 SGHNT and CDR2 YYREEE. Inclusive of the bounding cysteine and phenylalanine, the CDR3 is 17 residues long. Of the read, only the CDR3 DNA is kept; its 51 bases are in frame from base 1. This clone came up once. Its antigen is unknown. Base qualities are not recorded, but no much larger clone differs from it by a single base. Here the chain combines TRBV5-4 and TRBJ2-3, with 11 bases aligning to TRBD2. Sample: PBMCs. The TCR sequence derives from a young man in good health and CMV-seronegative. The CDR3 corresponds to CASSRELAGVGTDTQYF. The nucleotides are TGTGCCAGCAGCCGAGAACTAGCGGGGGTGGGCACAGATACGCAGTATTTT.